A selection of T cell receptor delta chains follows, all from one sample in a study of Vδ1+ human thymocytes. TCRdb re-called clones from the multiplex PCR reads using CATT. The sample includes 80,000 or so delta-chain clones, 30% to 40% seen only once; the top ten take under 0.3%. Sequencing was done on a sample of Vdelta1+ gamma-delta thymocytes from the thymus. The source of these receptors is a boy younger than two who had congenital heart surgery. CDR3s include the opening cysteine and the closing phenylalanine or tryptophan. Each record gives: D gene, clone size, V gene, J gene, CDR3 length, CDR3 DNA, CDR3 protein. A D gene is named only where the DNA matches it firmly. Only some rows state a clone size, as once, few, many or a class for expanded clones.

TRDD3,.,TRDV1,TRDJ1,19,TGTGCTCTTGGGGAACGAAGGTACTGGGGGATAAAGGCCACCGATAAACTCATCTTT,CALGERRYWGIKATDKLIF
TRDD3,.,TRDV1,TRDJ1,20,TGTGCTCTTGGGGAATCCCCAACGGTTACTGGGGGACTTTACACCGATAAACTCATCTTT,CALGESPTVTGGLYTDKLIF
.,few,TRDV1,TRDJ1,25,TGTGCTCTTGGGGAACTGGTATCCCCTCTACTTCCTACCTACTGGGGGGTCTTAGCGGCCGATAAACTCATCTTT,CALGELVSPLLPTYWGVLAADKLIF
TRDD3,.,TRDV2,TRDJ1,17,TGTGCCTGTGCCACCGTTGGGGGATACCTGTACACCGATAAACTCATCTTT,CACATVGGYLYTDKLIF
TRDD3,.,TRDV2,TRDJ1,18,TGTGCCTGTGACACCGGTACTGGGGGACCGCACTACACCGATAAACTCATCTTT,CACDTGTGGPHYTDKLIF
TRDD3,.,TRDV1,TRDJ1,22,TGTGCTCTTGGGGTACCTCCTCTTCCCGCCCTGGGGGATTCAAGGGGGACCGATAAACTCATCTTT,CALGVPPLPALGDSRGTDKLIF
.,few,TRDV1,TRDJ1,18,TGTGCTCTTGGGGAATTCCCCCTGGGCCCGAGCCGCGCGAAGAAACTCATCTTT,CALGEFPLGPSRAKKLIF
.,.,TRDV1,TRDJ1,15,TGTGCTCTTGGGGATGGGGGTTATAAGTCCGATAAACTCATCTTT,CALGDGGYKSDKLIF
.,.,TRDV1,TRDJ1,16,TGTGCTCTTGGGGTTACTCCATGGAAGTACACCGATAAACTCATCTTT,CALGVTPWKYTDKLIF
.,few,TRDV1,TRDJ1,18,TGTGCTCTTGGGGAACTCCCGGGGCTCTTCTCGTACACCGATAAACTCATCTTT,CALGELPGLFSYTDKLIF
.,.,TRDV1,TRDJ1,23,TGTGCTCTTGGGGAATTTCTCCCGCTTCCTACCTTAACTGGGGGCCAAATATACGATAAACTCATCTTT,CALGEFLPLPTLTGGQIYDKLIF
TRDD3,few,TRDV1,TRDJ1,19,TGTGCTCTTGGGGTCATCCCTCTGGGGGATACTGGGAGCACCGATAAACTCATCTTT,CALGVIPLGDTGSTDKLIF
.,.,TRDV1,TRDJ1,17,TGTGCTCTTGGGGCTTACCCTTGCCAAATAAACACCGATAAACTCATCTTT,CALGAYPCQINTDKLIF
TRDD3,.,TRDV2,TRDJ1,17,TGTGCCTGTGACCGCCACAGCACTGGGGGATTTTGCGATAAACTCATCTTT,CACDRHSTGGFCDKLIF
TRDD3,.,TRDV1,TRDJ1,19,TGTGCTCTTGGCCCCAACCCGTGTACTGGGGGATGCGCGGACGATAAACTCATCTTT,CALGPNPCTGGCADDKLIF
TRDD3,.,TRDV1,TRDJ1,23,TGTGCTCTTGGGGAACCCCCTACGCCTGGGGTGGGGGATACGCCCCCGTACACCGATAAACTCATCTTT,CALGEPPTPGVGDTPPYTDKLIF
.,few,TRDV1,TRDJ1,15,TGTGCTCTTGGGGAACCTTGGGCGGGGGCCGATAAACTCATCTTT,CALGEPWAGADKLIF
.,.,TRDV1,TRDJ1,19,TGTGCTCTTGGGGAGCCCCACATTGCTGGGGTAAGCCTCCGGTATAAACTCATCTTT,CALGEPHIAGVSLRYKLIF
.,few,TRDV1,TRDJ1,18,TGTGCTCTTGGGTCCCGGCCTTCCTGGGGATCCCACACCGATAAACTCATCTTT,CALGSRPSWGSHTDKLIF
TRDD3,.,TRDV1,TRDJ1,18,TGTGCTCTTGGGGACGATTTACATTACTGGGGGATATGGGATAAACTCATCTTT,CALGDDLHYWGIWDKLIF
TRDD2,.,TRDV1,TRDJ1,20,TGTGCTCTTGGGGACGCCTTCCTACCGGGGCTACGCGCATCCACCGATAAACTCATCTTT,CALGDAFLPGLRASTDKLIF
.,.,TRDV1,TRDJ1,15,TGTGCTCTTGGGGAACACGAACGTTACACCGATAAACTCATCTTT,CALGEHERYTDKLIF
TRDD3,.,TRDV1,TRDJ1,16,TGTGCTCTGGGGACCACTTCGGGCTGGGGGCCTGGTAAACTCATCTTT,CALGTTSGWGPGKLIF
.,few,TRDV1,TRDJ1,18,TGTGCTCTTGGGGAACTCTCCTGGCTCCGGCCTTCATTCGATAAACTCATCTTT,CALGELSWLRPSFDKLIF
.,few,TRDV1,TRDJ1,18,TGTGCTCTTGGGAGCCCACCGTATGAGGGGAGCCCCACCGATAAACTCATCTTT,CALGSPPYEGSPTDKLIF
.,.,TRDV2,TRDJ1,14,TGTGCCTGTGACACCAGCCCTGGTCGCGGTAAACTCATCTTT,CACDTSPGRGKLIF
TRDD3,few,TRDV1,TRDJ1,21,TGTGCTCTTGGGTCAATTCCGCTACTGGGGGACTTATTCACGTACACCGATAAACTCATCTTT,CALGSIPLLGDLFTYTDKLIF
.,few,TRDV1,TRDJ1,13,TGTGCTCTTGGGGAACGCTACACCGATAAACTCATCTTT,CALGERYTDKLIF
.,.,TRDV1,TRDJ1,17,TGTGCTCTTGAGCAAATGCGACTTGGGGATCCGCCCGATAAACTCATCTTT,CALEQMRLGDPPDKLIF
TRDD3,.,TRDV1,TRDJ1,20,TGTGCTCTTGGGGAACAATTCCCTCCTTGGGGGATACGCTACACCGATAAACTCATCTTT,CALGEQFPPWGIRYTDKLIF
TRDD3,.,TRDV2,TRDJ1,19,TGTGCCTGTGACACCGCTCCCTGGGGGATACGCCTTTTGGCCGATAAACTCATCTTT,CACDTAPWGIRLLADKLIF
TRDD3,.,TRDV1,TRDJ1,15,TGTGCTCTTGGGGACAATCCTATAGCGGATACGCCGGTCATCTTT,CALGDNPIADTPVIF
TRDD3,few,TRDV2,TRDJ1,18,TGTGCCTGTGTTTTTGGTCGGTCCTTACTGGGGGATCCCGATAAACTCATCTTT,CACVFGRSLLGDPDKLIF
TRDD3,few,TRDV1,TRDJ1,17,TGTGCTCTTGGGATCTGGGGGATAGATGGGTACACCGATAAACTCATCTTT,CALGIWGIDGYTDKLIF
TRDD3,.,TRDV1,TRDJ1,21,TGTGCTCTTGGGGAACCCGTCCTACGGGTACTGGGGGATACACTTTCCGATAAACTCATCTTT,CALGEPVLRVLGDTLSDKLIF
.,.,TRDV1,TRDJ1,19,TGTGCTCTTGGGGAACTCAGGGGGACACCGCTAGACCACACCGATAAACTCATCTTT,CALGELRGTPLDHTDKLIF
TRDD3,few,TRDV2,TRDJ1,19,TGTGCCTGTGACACCGAGGTACTGGGGGATACCCCGTACACCGATAAACTCATCTTT,CACDTEVLGDTPYTDKLIF
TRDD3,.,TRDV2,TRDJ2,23,TGTGCCTGTGACAACCCACCCCCCTTTCCTACTCATCGAACTGGGGGAACGACAGCACAACTCTTCTTT,CACDNPPPFPTHRTGGTTAQLFF
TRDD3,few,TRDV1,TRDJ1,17,TGTGCTCTTGGGACACAATCTACCCCATACTGGGGGACAAAACTCATCTTT,CALGTQSTPYWGTKLIF
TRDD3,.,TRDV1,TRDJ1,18,TGTGCTCTTGGGGAGGGTACTGGGGGACAACCTTACACCGATAAACTCATCTTT,CALGEGTGGQPYTDKLIF
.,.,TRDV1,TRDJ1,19,TGTGCTCTTGGGGAACTATTGGGCTCGTGGGGGCCGTACACCGATAAACTCATCTTT,CALGELLGSWGPYTDKLIF
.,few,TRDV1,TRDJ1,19,TGTGCTCTTGGTCACTTGGGTGGGGGCCCACTTTTGTACACCGATAAACTCATCTTT,CALGHLGGGPLLYTDKLIF
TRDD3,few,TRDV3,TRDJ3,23,TGTGCCTTTCTGATCCCCTTCTTCCCATTACTGGGGGCCCTCTCCTGGGACACCCGACAGATGTTTTTC,CAFLIPFFPLLGALSWDTRQMFF
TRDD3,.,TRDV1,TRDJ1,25,TGTGCTCTTGGGGAACGCCTGGAACTGCCGGGGGTGTGCCGTACTGGGGGTAGGTACACCGATAAACTCATCTTT,CALGERLELPGVCRTGGRYTDKLIF
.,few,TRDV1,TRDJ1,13,TGTGCTCTTGGGGAACCCCTTCCCGATAAACTCATCTTT,CALGEPLPDKLIF
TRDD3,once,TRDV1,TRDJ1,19,TGTGCTCTTGGGGACCGATTTCCTGGGGGATACGCGTGGACCGATAAACTCATCTTT,CALGDRFPGGYAWTDKLIF
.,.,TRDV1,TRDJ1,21,TGTGCTCTTGGGTCGTCCTCGGCCTTCCTAACTAAAATGGGCCCGGGGGATGGACTCATCTTT,CALGSSSAFLTKMGPGDGLIF